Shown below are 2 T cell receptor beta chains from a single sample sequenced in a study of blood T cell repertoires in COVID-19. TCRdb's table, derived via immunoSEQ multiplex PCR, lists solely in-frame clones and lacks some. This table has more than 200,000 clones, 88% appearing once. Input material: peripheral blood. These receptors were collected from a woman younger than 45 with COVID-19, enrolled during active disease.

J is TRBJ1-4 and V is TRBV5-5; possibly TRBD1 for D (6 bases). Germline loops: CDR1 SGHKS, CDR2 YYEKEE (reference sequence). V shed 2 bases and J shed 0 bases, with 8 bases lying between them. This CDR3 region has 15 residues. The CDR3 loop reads CASSLQGSTNEKLFF. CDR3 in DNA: TGTGCCAGCAGCTTACAGGGATCAACTAATGAAAAACTGTTTTTT.

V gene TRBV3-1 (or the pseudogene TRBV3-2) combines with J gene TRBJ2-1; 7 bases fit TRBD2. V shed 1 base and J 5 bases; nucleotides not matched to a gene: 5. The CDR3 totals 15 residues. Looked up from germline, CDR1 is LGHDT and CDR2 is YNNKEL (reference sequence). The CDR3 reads CASSQVGTKDNEQFF. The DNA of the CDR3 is TGTGCCAGCAGCCAAGTTGGGACTAAAGACAATGAGCAGTTCTTC.